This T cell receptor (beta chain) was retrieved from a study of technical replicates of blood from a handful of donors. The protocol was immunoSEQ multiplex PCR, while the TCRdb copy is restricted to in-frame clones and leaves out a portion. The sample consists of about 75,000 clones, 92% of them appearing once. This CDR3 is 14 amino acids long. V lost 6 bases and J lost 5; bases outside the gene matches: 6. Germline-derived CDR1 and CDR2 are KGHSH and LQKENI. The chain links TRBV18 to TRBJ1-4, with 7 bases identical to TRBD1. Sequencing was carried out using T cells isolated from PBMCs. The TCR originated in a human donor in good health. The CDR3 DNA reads TGTGCCAGCTCCTACGACAGGGTCAATGAAAAACTGTTTTTT. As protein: CASSYDRVNEKLFF.